This T cell receptor (beta chain) came from a study of blood T cell repertoires in COVID-19. Across the study: T cells, B-cell-depleted T cells, or PBMCs provided the cDNA or gDNA that served as material.

Measured with immunoSEQ multiplex PCR; TCRdb has only the in-frame clones, and not every one. The data hold roughly 400,000 clones, with roughly 84% observed a single time. CDR3 length: 15 residues. The J segment lost 1 base and the V segment lost 4 bases, leaving 3 bases of the junction unmatched. Germline CDR1 LNHDA, CDR2 SQIVND (reference sequence). On this clone itself: At the DNA level, this CDR3 is encoded by other sequences in the same sample as well.

The receptor was derived from a young woman who had been exposed to COVID-19. The sample taken for sequencing was PBMCs or T cells enriched from blood (not recorded which). This rearrangement joins TRBV19 to TRBJ1-5; 8 nucleotides agree with TRBD1. The CDR3 region has the DNA TGTGCCAGTAGTACCGACAGGGGCAGCAATCAGCCCCAGCATTTT. Translating gives CASSTDRGSNQPQHF.